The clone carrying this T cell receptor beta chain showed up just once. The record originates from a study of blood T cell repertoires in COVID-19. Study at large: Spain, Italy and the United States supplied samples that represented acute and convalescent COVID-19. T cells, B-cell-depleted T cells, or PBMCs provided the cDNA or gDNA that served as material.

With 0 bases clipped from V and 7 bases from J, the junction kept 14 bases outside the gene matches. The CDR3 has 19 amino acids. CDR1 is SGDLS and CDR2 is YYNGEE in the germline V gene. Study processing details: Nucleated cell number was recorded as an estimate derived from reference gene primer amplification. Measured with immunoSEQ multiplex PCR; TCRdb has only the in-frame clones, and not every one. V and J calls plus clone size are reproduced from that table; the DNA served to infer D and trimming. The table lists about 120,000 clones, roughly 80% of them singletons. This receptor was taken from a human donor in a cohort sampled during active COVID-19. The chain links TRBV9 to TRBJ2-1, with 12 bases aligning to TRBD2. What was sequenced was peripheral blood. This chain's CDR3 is CASSVGLAGGPGRLNEQFF. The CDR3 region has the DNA TGTGCCAGCAGCGTAGGGCTAGCGGGGGGGCCGGGCCGTTTGAATGAGCAGTTCTTC.